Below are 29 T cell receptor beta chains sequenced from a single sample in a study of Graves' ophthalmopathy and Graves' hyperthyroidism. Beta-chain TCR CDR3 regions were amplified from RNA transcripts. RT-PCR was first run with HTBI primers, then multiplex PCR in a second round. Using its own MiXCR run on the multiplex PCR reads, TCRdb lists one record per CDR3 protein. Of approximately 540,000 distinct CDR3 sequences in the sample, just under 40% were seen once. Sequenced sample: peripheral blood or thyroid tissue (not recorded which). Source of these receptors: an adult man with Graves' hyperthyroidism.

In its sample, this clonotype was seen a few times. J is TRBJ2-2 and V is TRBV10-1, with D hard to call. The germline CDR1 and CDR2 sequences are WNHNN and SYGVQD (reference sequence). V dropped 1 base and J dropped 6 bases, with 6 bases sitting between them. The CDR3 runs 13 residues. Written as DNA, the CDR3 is TGCGCCAGCAGTGAGTTTGCGGCCGGGGAGCTGTTTTTT. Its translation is CASSEFAAGELFF.

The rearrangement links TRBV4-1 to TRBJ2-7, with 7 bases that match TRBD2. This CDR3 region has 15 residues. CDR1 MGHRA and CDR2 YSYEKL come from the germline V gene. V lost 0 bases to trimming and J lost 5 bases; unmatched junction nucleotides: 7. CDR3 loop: CASSQDSWGGNEQYF. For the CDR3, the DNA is TGCGCCAGCAGCCAAGATTCCTGGGGGGGAAACGAGCAGTACTTC.

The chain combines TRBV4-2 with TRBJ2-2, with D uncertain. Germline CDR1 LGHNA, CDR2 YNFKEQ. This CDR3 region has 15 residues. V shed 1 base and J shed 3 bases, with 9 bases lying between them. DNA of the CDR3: TGTGCCAGCAGCCAAGGAGGTCGGGACACCGGGGAGCTGTTTTTT. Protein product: CASSQGGRDTGELFF.

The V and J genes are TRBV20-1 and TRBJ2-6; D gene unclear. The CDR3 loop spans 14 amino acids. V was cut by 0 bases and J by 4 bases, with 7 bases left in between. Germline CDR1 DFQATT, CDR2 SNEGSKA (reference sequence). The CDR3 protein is CSAREPRGANVLTF. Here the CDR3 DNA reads TGCAGTGCTAGAGAGCCTAGAGGGGCCAACGTCCTGACTTTC.

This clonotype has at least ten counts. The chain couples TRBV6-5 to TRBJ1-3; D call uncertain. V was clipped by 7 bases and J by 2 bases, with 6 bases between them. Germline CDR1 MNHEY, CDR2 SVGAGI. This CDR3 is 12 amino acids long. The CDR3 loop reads CASIGTGNTIYF. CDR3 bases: TGTGCCAGCATTGGGACTGGAAACACCATATATTTT.

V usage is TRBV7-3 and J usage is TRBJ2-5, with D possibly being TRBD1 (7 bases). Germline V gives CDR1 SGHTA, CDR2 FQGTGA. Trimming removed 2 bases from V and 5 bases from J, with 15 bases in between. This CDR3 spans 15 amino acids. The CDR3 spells CASSLQGGTGETQYF. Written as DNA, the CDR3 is TGTGCCAGCAGCTTACAGGGGGGCACCGGGGAGACCCAGTACTTC.

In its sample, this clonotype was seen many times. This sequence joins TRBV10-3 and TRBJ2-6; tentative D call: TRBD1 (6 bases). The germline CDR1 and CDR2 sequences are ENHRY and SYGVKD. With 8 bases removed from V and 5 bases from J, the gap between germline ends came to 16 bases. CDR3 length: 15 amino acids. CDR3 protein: CAIGTGSGRANVLTF. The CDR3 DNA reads TGTGCCATCGGCACAGGGAGCGGTAGGGCCAACGTCCTGACTTTC.

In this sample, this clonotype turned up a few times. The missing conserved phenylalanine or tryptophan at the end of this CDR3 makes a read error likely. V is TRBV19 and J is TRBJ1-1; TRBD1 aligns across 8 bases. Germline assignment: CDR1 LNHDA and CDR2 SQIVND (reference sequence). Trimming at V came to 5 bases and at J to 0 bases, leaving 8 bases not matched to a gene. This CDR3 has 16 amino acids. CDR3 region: CASSLDLDRVNTEAFS. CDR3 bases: TGTGCCAGTAGTCTGGACTTGGACAGGGTGAACACTGAAGCTTTCTCT.

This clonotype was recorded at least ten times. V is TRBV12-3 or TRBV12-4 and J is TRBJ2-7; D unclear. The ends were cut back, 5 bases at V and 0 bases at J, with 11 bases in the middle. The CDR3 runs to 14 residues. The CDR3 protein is CASSPRVGSYEQYF. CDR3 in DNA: TGTGCCAGCAGTCCTCGAGTAGGCTCCTACGAGCAGTACTTC.

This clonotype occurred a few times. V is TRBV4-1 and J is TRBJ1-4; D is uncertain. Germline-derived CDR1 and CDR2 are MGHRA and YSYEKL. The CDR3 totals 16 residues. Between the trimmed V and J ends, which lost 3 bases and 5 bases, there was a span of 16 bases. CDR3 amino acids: CASSQASVRRNEKLFF. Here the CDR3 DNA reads TGCGCCAGCAGCCAGGCCTCGGTTCGTAGAAATGAAAAACTGTTTTTT.

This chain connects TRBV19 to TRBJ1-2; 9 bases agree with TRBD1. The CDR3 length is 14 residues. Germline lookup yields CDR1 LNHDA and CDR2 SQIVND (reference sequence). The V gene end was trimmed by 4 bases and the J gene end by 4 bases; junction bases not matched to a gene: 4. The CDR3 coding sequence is TGTGCCAGTAGTAAGACAGGGGGTTCCTATGGCTACACCTTC. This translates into CASSKTGGSYGYTF.

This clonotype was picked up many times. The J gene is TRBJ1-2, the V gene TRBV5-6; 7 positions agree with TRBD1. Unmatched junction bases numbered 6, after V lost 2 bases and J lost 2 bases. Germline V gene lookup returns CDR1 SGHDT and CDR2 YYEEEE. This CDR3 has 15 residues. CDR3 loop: CASSFVDRDNYGYTF. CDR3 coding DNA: TGTGCCAGCAGCTTTGTTGACAGGGACAACTATGGCTACACCTTC. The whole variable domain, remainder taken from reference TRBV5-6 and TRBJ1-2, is DAGVTQSPTHLIKTRGQQVTLRCSPKSGHDTVSWYQQALGQGPQFIFQYYEEEERQRGNFPDRFSGHQFPNYSSELNVNALLLGDSALYLCASSFVDRDNYGYTFGSGTRLTVV.

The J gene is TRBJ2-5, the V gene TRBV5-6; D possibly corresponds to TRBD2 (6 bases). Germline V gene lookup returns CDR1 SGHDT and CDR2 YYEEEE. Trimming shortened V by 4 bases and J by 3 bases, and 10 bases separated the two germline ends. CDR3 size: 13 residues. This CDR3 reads CASSKIAEETQYF. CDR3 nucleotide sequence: TGTGCCAGCAGCAAAATAGCGGAAGAGACCCAGTACTTC.

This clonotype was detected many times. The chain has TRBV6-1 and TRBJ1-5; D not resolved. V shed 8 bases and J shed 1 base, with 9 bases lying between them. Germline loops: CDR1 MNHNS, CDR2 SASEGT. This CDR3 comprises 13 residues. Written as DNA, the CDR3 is TGTGCCAGCGGATCAGCGAGCAATCAGCCCCAGCATTTT. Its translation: CASGSASNQPQHF.

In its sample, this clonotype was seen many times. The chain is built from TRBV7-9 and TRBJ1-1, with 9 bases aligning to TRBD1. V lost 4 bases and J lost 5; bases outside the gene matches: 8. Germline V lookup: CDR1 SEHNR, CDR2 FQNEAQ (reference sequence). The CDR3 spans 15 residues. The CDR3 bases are TGTGCCAGCAGCTCTCAGACAGGGGGATGGACTGAAGCTTTCTTT. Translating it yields CASSSQTGGWTEAFF.

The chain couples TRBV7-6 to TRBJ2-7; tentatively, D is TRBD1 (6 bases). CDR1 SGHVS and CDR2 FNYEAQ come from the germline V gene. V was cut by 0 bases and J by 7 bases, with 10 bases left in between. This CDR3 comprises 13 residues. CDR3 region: CASSLAWQGEQYF. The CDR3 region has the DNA TGTGCCAGCAGCTTAGCGTGGCAGGGGGAGCAGTACTTC.

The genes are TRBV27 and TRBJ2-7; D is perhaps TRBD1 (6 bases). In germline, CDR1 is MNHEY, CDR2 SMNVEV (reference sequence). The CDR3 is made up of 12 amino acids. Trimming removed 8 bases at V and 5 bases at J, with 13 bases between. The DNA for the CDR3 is TGTGCCAGCTCAGGGGACGGGGACGAGCAGTACTTC. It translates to CASSGDGDEQYF.

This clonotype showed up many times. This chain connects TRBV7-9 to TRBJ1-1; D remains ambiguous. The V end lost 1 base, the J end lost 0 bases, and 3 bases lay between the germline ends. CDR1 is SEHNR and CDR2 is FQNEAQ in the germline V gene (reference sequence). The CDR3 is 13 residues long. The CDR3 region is CASSLVVNTEAFF. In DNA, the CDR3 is TGTGCCAGCAGCTTAGTGGTGAACACTGAAGCTTTCTTT.

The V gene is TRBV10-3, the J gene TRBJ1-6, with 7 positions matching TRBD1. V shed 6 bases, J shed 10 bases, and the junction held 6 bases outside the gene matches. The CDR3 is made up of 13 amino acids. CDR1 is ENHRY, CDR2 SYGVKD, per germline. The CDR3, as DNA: TGTGCCATCAGGACAGGGATCGCCTCACCCCTCCACTTT. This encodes CAIRTGIASPLHF.

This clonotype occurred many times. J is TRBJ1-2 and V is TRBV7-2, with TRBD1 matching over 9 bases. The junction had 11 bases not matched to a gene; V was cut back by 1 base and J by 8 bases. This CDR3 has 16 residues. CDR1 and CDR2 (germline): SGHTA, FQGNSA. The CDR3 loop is CASSLDAGTGQKGYTF. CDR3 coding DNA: TGTGCCAGCAGCTTAGACGCCGGGACAGGGCAAAAGGGCTACACCTTC.

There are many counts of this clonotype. This chain's CDR3 is CASATGGGEKLFF. The CDR3 nucleotides read TGTGCCAGCGCCACAGGTGGGGGAGAAAAACTGTTTTTT. The V and J genes are TRBV6-5 and TRBJ1-4; D may be TRBD1 (5 bases). V lost 8 bases to trimming and J lost 8 bases, with 15 bases between them. The germline V gene encodes CDR1 MNHEY and CDR2 SVGAGI. The CDR3 consists of 13 residues.

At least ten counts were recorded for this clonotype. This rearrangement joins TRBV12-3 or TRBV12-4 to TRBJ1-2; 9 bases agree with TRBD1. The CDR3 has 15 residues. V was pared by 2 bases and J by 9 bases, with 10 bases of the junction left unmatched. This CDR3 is CASSLRGQGKESYTF. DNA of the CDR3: TGTGCCAGCAGTTTAAGGGGACAGGGTAAGGAGAGCTACACCTTC.

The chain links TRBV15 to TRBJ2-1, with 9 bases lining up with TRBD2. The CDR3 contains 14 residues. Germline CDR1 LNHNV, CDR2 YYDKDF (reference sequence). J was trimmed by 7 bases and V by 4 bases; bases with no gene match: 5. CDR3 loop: CATSIGGRGNEQFF. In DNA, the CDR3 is TGTGCCACCAGCATCGGCGGGAGGGGGAATGAGCAGTTCTTC.

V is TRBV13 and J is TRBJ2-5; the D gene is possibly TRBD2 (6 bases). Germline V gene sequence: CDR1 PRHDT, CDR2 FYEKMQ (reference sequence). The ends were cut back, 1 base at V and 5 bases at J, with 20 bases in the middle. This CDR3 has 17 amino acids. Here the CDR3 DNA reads TGTGCCAGCAGCTTAGCGACGAGTGGGGAGGAGCTTGAGACCCAGTACTTC. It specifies CASSLATSGEELETQYF.

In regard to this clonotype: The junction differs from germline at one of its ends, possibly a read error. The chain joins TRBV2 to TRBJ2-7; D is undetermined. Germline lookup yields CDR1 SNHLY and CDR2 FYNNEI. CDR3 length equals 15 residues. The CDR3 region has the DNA TGTGCCGGCAGTCGACTCCCCCCGAGTCCCCACGAGCAGTACTTC. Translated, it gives CAGSRLPPSPHEQYF.

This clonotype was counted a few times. The CDR3 sequence is CASKSGGEQYF. CDR3 DNA sequence: TGTGCCAGCAAATCGGGGGGCGAGCAGTACTTC. The chain uses TRBV28 and TRBJ2-7; 7 bases match TRBD2. The CDR3 is made up of 11 amino acids. Germline CDR1 and CDR2: MDHEN and SYDVKM. Losses at the gene ends were 7 bases for V and 6 bases for J; bases not matched to a gene: 3.

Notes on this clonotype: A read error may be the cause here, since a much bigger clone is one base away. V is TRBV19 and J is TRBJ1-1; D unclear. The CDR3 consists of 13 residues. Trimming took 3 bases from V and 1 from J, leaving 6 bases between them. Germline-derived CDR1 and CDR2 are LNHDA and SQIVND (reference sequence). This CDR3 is CASSMPGNTEAFF. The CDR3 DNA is TGTGCCAGTAGTATGCCGGGGAACACTGAAGCTTTCTTT.

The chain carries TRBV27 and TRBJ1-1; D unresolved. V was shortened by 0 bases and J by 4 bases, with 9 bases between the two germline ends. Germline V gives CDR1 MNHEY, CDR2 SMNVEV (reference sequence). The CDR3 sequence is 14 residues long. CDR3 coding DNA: TGTGCCAGCAGTTTATCGGGAGGTTTCACTGAAGCTTTCTTT. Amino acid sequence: CASSLSGGFTEAFF.

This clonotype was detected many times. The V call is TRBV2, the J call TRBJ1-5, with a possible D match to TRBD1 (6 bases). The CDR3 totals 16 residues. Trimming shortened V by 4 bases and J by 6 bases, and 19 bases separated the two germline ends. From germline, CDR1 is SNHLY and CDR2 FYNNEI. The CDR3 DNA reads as TGTGCCAGCAGTGTAGACAGGACGGGGGTTGGTCAGCCCCAGCATTTT. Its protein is CASSVDRTGVGQPQHF.